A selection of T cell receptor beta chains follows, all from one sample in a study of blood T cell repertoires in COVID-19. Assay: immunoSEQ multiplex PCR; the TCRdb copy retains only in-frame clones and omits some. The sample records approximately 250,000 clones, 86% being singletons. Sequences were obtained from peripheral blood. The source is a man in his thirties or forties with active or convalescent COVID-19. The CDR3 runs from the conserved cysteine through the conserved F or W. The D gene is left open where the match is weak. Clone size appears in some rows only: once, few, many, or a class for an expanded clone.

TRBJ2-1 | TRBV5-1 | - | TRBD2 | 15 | TGCGCCAGCAGCTTGGATCCTAGCGGGGGGTCGGAGCAGTTCTTC | CASSLDPSGGSEQFF
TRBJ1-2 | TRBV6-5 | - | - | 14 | TGTGCCAGCAGCCCAACGGAGGGCGGCTATGGCTACACCTTC | CASSPTEGGYGYTF
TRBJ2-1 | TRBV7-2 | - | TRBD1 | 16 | TGTGCCAGCAGCCCCCGAGGACAGGGGGCGCGCCATGAGCAGTTCTTC | CASSPRGQGARHEQFF
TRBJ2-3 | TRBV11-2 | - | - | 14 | TGTGCCAGCAGTAACCGCCAAAACGGAGATACGCAGTATTTT | CASSNRQNGDTQYF
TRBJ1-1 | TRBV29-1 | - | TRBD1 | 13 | TGCAGCTACGGAGCGACAGGGGGCGCGAATGCTTTCTTT | CSYGATGGANAFF
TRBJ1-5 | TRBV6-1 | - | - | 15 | TGTGCCAGCAGTGAAGAACCGGGGAGCAATCAGCCCCAGCATTTT | CASSEEPGSNQPQHF
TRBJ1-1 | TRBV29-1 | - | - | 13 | TGCAGCGTTGAAGGGGCTTGGTCCCCTGAAGCTTTCTTT | CSVEGAWSPEAFF
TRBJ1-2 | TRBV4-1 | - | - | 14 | TGCGCCAGCAGCCAAGTATTAGATTCGAACGGCTACACCTTC | CASSQVLDSNGYTF
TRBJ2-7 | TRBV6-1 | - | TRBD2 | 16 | TGTGCCAGCAGTGAAGGTTCCCGGGGGGACGACTACGAGCAGTACTTC | CASSEGSRGDDYEQYF
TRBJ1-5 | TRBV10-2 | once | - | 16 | TGCGCTACCGGGGTGACAGGCCCGTATAGCAATCAGCCCCAGCATTTT | CATGVTGPYSNQPQHF
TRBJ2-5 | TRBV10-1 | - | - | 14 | TGCGCCAGCAGTGAAACTGCGTACCAAGAGACCCAGTACTTC | CASSETAYQETQYF
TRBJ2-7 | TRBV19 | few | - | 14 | TGTGCCAGTAGTATCGGCGGGCGACCCTACGAGCAGTACTTC | CASSIGGRPYEQYF
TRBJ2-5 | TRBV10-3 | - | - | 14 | TGTGCCATCAGTGATTGGCAGGCCCAAGAGACCCAGTACTTC | CAISDWQAQETQYF
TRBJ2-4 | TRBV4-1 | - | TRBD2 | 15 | TGCGCCAGCAGCCAAGATCAGCGGGGCAAAAACATTCAGTACTTC | CASSQDQRGKNIQYF
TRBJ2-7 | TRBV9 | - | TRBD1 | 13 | TGTGCCAGCAGCGCGGGACAGAATTACGAGCAGTACTTC | CASSAGQNYEQYF
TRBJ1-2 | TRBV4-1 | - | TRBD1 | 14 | TGCGCCAGCAGGAGACAGGGGGCGGACTATGGCTACACCTTC | CASRRQGADYGYTF
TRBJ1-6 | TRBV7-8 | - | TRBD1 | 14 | TGTGCCAGCAGCCAAGGACAGGGTGGTTCACCCCTCCACTTT | CASSQGQGGSPLHF
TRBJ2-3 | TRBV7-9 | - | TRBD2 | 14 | TGTGCCAGCAACAAGGGAGGGACCACAGATACGCAGTATTTT | CASNKGGTTDTQYF
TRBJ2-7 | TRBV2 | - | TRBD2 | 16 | TGTGCCAGCAGTCCACGGACTAGCGGGGGCAGCTACGAGCAGTACTTC | CASSPRTSGGSYEQYF
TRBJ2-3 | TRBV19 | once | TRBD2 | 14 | TGTGCCAGTATGCGGGGGGGCCTCACAGATACGCAGTATTTT | CASMRGGLTDTQYF
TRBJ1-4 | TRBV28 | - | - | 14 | TGTGCCAGCGGCGGGAGGGGCGGAGTCGAAAAACTGTTTTTT | CASGGRGGVEKLFF
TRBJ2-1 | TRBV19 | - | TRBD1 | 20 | TGTGCCAGTAGTCCACCTGAAACCGACAGGGGATTCAGCTCCTACAATGAGCAGTTCTTC | CASSPPETDRGFSSYNEQFF
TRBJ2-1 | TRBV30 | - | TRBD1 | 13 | TGTGCCTGTGACAGGGACTCCTACAATGAGCAGTTCTTC | CACDRDSYNEQFF